The 23 T cell receptor beta chains reported below all come from one sample, sequenced in a study of identifying expanded T cells in peripheral blood. Libraries were prepared by immunoSEQ multiplex PCR; TCRdb keeps only in-frame clonotypes and omits some of them. There are tens of thousands of clones in the sample; more than 75% occur only once, and 15% to 20% lies in the top ten. Sequenced input: blood. All receptors derive from a person aged 18 to 75 in good health.

The chain links TRBV5-6 to TRBJ2-7, with D perhaps matching TRBD1 or TRBD2 (5 bases each). With 4 bases removed from V and 1 base from J, the gap between germline ends came to 9 bases. Germline CDR1 is SGHDT and CDR2 is YYEEEE. The CDR3 totals 13 residues. CDR3 amino acids: CASSRGDSYEQYF. In DNA, the CDR3 is TGTGCCAGCAGCCGAGGGGATTCCTACGAGCAGTACTTC. The complete variable domain, with remaining parts taken from reference TRBV5-6 and TRBJ2-7, reads DAGVTQSPTHLIKTRGQQVTLRCSPKSGHDTVSWYQQALGQGPQFIFQYYEEEERQRGNFPDRFSGHQFPNYSSELNVNALLLGDSALYLCASSRGDSYEQYFGPGTRLTVT.

V and J are TRBV29-1 and TRBJ2-7; no firm D call. The V end lost 3 bases, the J end lost 7 bases, and 16 bases lay between the germline ends. This CDR3 is 13 amino acids long. Germline V lookup: CDR1 SQVTM, CDR2 ANQGSEA. CDR3 nucleotides: TGCAGCGTTGACACGGGCCGCTGGGAAGAGCAGTACTTC. This encodes CSVDTGRWEEQYF.

This chain joins TRBV2 and TRBJ2-3; the D is unclear. The ends were cut back, 4 bases at V and 1 base at J, with 6 bases in the middle. This CDR3 spans 13 amino acids. Germline V gives CDR1 SNHLY, CDR2 FYNNEI. This CDR3 is CASSAARTDTQYF. The CDR3 DNA reads TGTGCCAGCAGTGCGGCCCGCACAGATACGCAGTATTTT.

This clone was seen once. The chain has TRBV27 and TRBJ1-5; D gene ambiguous. Germline V CDR1 and CDR2: MNHEY, SMNVEV (reference sequence). Between the trimmed V and J ends, which lost 6 bases and 0 bases, there was a span of 12 bases. This CDR3 region has 15 residues. The CDR3, as DNA: TGTGCCAGCAGGCGGGCGTCCTTTAGCAATCAGCCCCAGCATTTT. This encodes CASRRASFSNQPQHF.

This chain connects TRBV6-5 to TRBJ2-7; D ambiguous. V shed 5 bases and J shed 7 bases, with 18 bases lying between them. This CDR3 contains 14 residues. Germline CDR1 MNHEY, CDR2 SVGAGI. The CDR3: CASSLFLTGREQYF. In nucleotides, the CDR3 is TGTGCCAGCAGTCTCTTCCTGACGGGTCGAGAGCAGTACTTC.

The chain carries TRBV7-9 and TRBJ1-4; D not certain. Germline V lookup: CDR1 SEHNR, CDR2 FQNEAQ (reference sequence). CDR3 size: 16 residues. V was clipped by 2 bases and J by 3 bases, with 13 bases between them. The CDR3 here is CASSLSLGLPNEKLFF. DNA for the CDR3: TGTGCCAGCAGCTTAAGCCTCGGGTTGCCTAATGAAAAACTGTTTTTT.

This clone was seen only once. The J gene is TRBJ1-2, the V gene TRBV18; D is ambiguous. The V end lost 3 bases, the J end lost 2 bases, and 10 bases lay between the germline ends. CDR1 is KGHSH, CDR2 LQKENI, per germline. The CDR3 is made up of 14 amino acids. The CDR3 protein is CASSPQRENYGYTF. In DNA form, the CDR3 reads TGTGCCAGCTCACCGCAGAGAGAGAACTATGGCTACACCTTC.

The V gene is TRBV18, the J gene TRBJ2-1; 15 bases fit TRBD2. This CDR3 spans 16 amino acids. V lost 1 base, J lost 7 bases, and 2 bases stayed unmatched. Germline loops: CDR1 KGHSH, CDR2 LQKENI. CDR3 sequence (DNA): TGTGCCAGCTCACCACAGGGACTAGCGGGGGGAAATGAGCAGTTCTTC. It is translated as CASSPQGLAGGNEQFF. Full variable domain (outside the CDR3, taken from reference TRBV18 and TRBJ2-1): NAGVMQNPRHLVRRRGQEARLRCSPMKGHSHVYWYRQLPEEGLKFMVYLQKENIIDESGMPKERFSAEFPKEGPSILRIQQVVRGDSAAYFCASSPQGLAGGNEQFFGPGTRLTVL.

The chain carries TRBV18 and TRBJ2-7; 9 nucleotides line up with TRBD1. J lost 3 bases, V lost 3 bases, and 3 bases had no gene match. This CDR3 comprises 14 residues. In germline, CDR1 is KGHSH, CDR2 LQKENI. The CDR3 here is CASSPWTGDYEQYF. The CDR3 bases are TGTGCCAGCTCACCTTGGACAGGGGACTACGAGCAGTACTTC.

The chain joins TRBV7-9 to TRBJ2-1; TRBD1 or TRBD2 may be the D gene (7 bases each). Trimming pared 10 bases from V and 3 bases from J, leaving 13 bases between. CDR3 size: 13 residues. CDR1 is SEHNR and CDR2 is FQNEAQ in the germline V gene (reference sequence). CDR3 protein: CATGRGGYNEQFF. The CDR3 DNA reads TGTGCCACCGGCAGGGGGGGCTACAATGAGCAGTTCTTC. The whole variable domain, filled in from reference TRBV7-9 and TRBJ2-1, reads DTGVSQNPRHKITKRGQNVTFRCDPISEHNRLYWYRQTLGQGPEFLTYFQNEAQLEKSRLLSDRFSAERPKGSFSTLEIQRTEQGDSAMYLCATGRGGYNEQFFGPGTRLTVL.

The CDR3 here is CASSLGGTDTRSNQPQHF. The DNA of the CDR3 is TGTGCCAGCAGTTTAGGAGGGACCGACACCCGCAGCAATCAGCCCCAGCATTTT. V gene TRBV28 combines with J gene TRBJ1-5, with a tentative D call TRBD1 (5 bases). CDR1 is MDHEN and CDR2 is SYDVKM in the germline V gene. The ends were cut back, 2 bases at V and 1 base at J, with 18 bases in the middle. There are 18 residues in the CDR3.

There are a few counts of this clone. The chain links TRBV27 to TRBJ2-7; D perhaps matches TRBD1 (6 bases). CDR3 size: 15 residues. Looked up from germline, CDR1 is MNHEY and CDR2 is SMNVEV (reference sequence). Trimming removed 4 bases from V and 0 bases from J, with 13 bases in between. The CDR3 DNA reads TGTGCCAGCAGTTCCTCGGGACACCCCTCCTACGAGCAGTACTTC. Amino acids: CASSSSGHPSYEQYF.

This chain uses TRBV27 with TRBJ1-1; D might be TRBD1 (5 bases). Trimming pared 2 bases from V and 7 bases from J, leaving 11 bases between. The CDR3 has 13 amino acids. Germline CDR1 reads MNHEY; CDR2 reads SMNVEV (reference sequence). In nucleotides, the CDR3 is TGTGCCAGCAGTTTAGGTTACAGGAGTGAAGCTTTCTTT. Encoded protein: CASSLGYRSEAFF.

This clone showed up many times. The chain links TRBV4-3 to TRBJ2-7; the D gene is possibly TRBD1 (5 bases). Germline V gives CDR1 LGHNA, CDR2 YSLEER. Trimming pared 3 bases from V and 1 base from J, leaving 13 bases between. The CDR3 is made up of 15 amino acids. Here the CDR3 reads CASSHNRLGSYEQYF. The CDR3, as DNA: TGCGCCAGCAGCCATAACAGGCTAGGGTCCTACGAGCAGTACTTC.

This chain uses TRBV25-1 with TRBJ1-2; D gene ambiguous. The CDR3 has 13 residues. From germline, CDR1 is MGHDK and CDR2 SYGVNS. The V end lost 4 bases, the J end lost 8 bases, and 14 bases lay between the germline ends. In DNA, the CDR3 is TGTGCCAGCAGTGTCTCCGGGATTGAGGGCTACACCTTC. It codes for CASSVSGIEGYTF.

This clone was seen a single time. The genes are TRBV5-6 and TRBJ2-5, with 9 bases lining up with TRBD2. J gave up 5 bases and V 2 bases, and 1 base lay outside the gene matches. Germline CDR1 and CDR2: SGHDT and YYEEEE. CDR3 length: 13 amino acids. The CDR3 DNA reads TGTGCCAGCAGCTTTAGCGGGGGTGAGACCCAGTACTTC. Its protein product is CASSFSGGETQYF. Supplemented by reference TRBV5-6 and TRBJ2-5, the full variable domain reads DAGVTQSPTHLIKTRGQQVTLRCSPKSGHDTVSWYQQALGQGPQFIFQYYEEEERQRGNFPDRFSGHQFPNYSSELNVNALLLGDSALYLCASSFSGGETQYFGPGTRLLVL.

The V and J genes are TRBV6-1 and TRBJ1-5; 7 nucleotides line up with TRBD1. CDR1 and CDR2 (germline): MNHNS, SASEGT. The CDR3 is made up of 18 amino acids. J lost 4 bases, V lost 2 bases, and 14 bases had no gene match. The CDR3, as DNA: TGTGCCAGCAGTGAATCCGCCAACCGGGACAGAGTTAATCAGCCCCAGCATTTT. Translating gives CASSESANRDRVNQPQHF.

This clone has just a few counts. The rearrangement uses TRBV7-2 and TRBJ1-6; unclear D gene. This CDR3 has 16 residues. Germline CDR1 reads SGHTA; CDR2 reads FQGNSA. Trimming cost V 3 bases and J 9 bases, with 18 bases left between them. The CDR3 nucleotides are TGTGCCAGCAGCTTCGGGAGGAGGATTTTGATTTCACCCCTCCACTTT. Encoded protein: CASSFGRRILISPLHF.

The gene calls are TRBV27 and TRBJ1-2; D ambiguous. V was clipped by 6 bases and J by 7 bases, with 18 bases between them. CDR1 and CDR2 from the germline V gene are MNHEY and SMNVEV (reference sequence). The CDR3 spans 14 residues. The CDR3 sequence is CASRSETYDGGYTF. The CDR3 coding sequence is TGTGCCAGCAGGAGCGAGACTTATGACGGTGGCTACACCTTC.

The rearrangement links TRBV29-1 to TRBJ1-5; a possible D gene is TRBD1 (5 bases). CDR1 and CDR2 from the germline V gene are SQVTM and ANQGSEA. The CDR3 totals 11 residues. The ends were cut back, 5 bases at V and 16 bases at J, with 18 bases in the middle. CDR3 sequence (DNA): TGCAGCGTTATACAAGGGGCTTCCCTCCATTTT. Its translation is CSVIQGASLHF. Full variable domain (remainder filled in from reference TRBV29-1 and TRBJ1-5): SAVISQKPSRDICQRGTSLTIQCQVDSQVTMMFWYRQQPGQSLTLIATANQGSEATYESGFVIDKFPISRPNLTFSTLTVSNMSPEDSSIYLCSVIQGASLHFGDGTRLSIL.

The gene calls are TRBV19 and TRBJ1-3; D remains unclear. This CDR3 spans 14 amino acids. Germline V gene data show CDR1 as LNHDA and CDR2 as SQIVND (reference sequence). Trimming took 3 bases from V and 0 from J, leaving 6 bases between them. The DNA of the CDR3 is TGTGCCAGTAGTATCGCTTTCTCTGGAAACACCATATATTTT. This translates into CASSIAFSGNTIYF.

V usage is TRBV19 and J usage is TRBJ1-2, with D perhaps matching TRBD1 (5 bases). Germline CDR1 LNHDA, CDR2 SQIVND (reference sequence). The CDR3 is made up of 15 amino acids. V gave up 6 bases and J gave up 4 bases, with 18 bases separating them. DNA of the CDR3: TGTGCCAGTAGCGCCCCCGGGACTCTCCTCTATGGCTACACCTTC. Translating gives CASSAPGTLLYGYTF.

This clone was seen a few times. The rearrangement links TRBV19 to TRBJ2-1; no reliable D call. CDR1 and CDR2 from the germline V gene are LNHDA and SQIVND (reference sequence). Trimming took off 3 bases at V and 15 bases at J, with 12 bases between the two ends. The CDR3 has 11 amino acids. The CDR3 DNA reads as TGTGCCAGTAGTATTGCGAGACGCAGGTTCTTC. As protein: CASSIARRRFF.